This TCR beta chain comes out of a study of T cell changes during pregnancy in multiple sclerosis. Profiling relied on immunoSEQ multiplex PCR, and the TCRdb table lists in-frame clones only, not all of them. The sample carries tens of thousands of clones, 91% recorded once. This CDR3 has 16 residues. The germline gives CDR1 SGHTA, CDR2 FQGNSA. Trimming removed 6 bases at V and 8 bases at J, with 22 bases between. The chain couples TRBV7-2 to TRBJ2-2; D perhaps matches TRBD1 (6 bases). This clonotype originated in a female donor in good health, enrolled as a control in a pregnancy study. Sequenced here: peripheral blood, sampled in the third trimester of pregnancy. The CDR3 bases are TGTGCCAGCAGTTCCCGGACAGTTACTCGTTTAGGGGAGCTGTTTTTT. Protein: CASSSRTVTRLGELFF.